These 12 T cell receptor beta chains were sequenced from one sample in a study of blood T cells in healthy people across ages. Next came a second PCR, run for about 7 to 12 cycles, which used a sample-barcoded 5' primer along with a J-beta primer mix. TCRdb fed the 5' RACE reads into MiXCR, producing one record per CDR3 protein. The data show roughly 860,000 distinct CDR3 sequences, approximately 67% seen once. The sample comprised blood. The receptors here all came from a man in his thirties or forties in good health.

The gene calls are TRBV20-1 and TRBJ1-2, with 7 bases aligning to TRBD1. Germline values: CDR1 DFQATT, CDR2 SNEGSKA (reference sequence). The junction had 10 bases not matched to a gene; V was cut back by 7 bases and J by 8 bases. The CDR3 extends over 12 amino acids. The DNA of the CDR3 is TGCAGTGTTCCGACAGGGTATGAAGGCTACACCTTC. Amino acids: CSVPTGYEGYTF.

CDR3 nucleotide sequence: TGTGCCAGCAGCTTAGGACAGGGGGCATGGGACGAGCAGTACTTC. It yields the protein CASSLGQGAWDEQYF. The gene calls are TRBV7-9 and TRBJ2-7; TRBD1 matches at 10 bases. Germline V lookup: CDR1 SEHNR, CDR2 FQNEAQ (reference sequence). CDR3 size: 15 residues. Losses at the gene ends were 1 base for V and 5 bases for J; bases not matched to a gene: 5.

Concerning this clonotype: The junction differs from germline at one of its ends, possibly a read error. The V and J genes are TRBV6-6 and TRBJ2-7; unclear D gene. CDR1 is MNHNY and CDR2 is SVGAGI in the germline V gene (reference sequence). The CDR3 spans 11 residues. The chain's CDR3 is CASTYGYEQYF. CDR3 sequence (DNA): TGTGCCAGCACTTACGGGTACGAGCAGTACTTC.

This chain joins TRBV2 and TRBJ2-5, with D hard to call. The germline gives CDR1 SNHLY, CDR2 FYNNEI. Trimming shortened V by 0 bases and J by 9 bases, and 8 bases separated the two germline ends. CDR3 length: 12 amino acids. The CDR3 loop reads CASSEAKGSQYF. The CDR3 DNA follows: TGTGCCAGCAGTGAAGCTAAAGGGTCCCAGTACTTC.

This chain uses TRBV7-2 with TRBJ1-2; 7 bases align to TRBD1. Trimming cost V 3 bases and J 9 bases; bases outside gene matches: 7. The V gene's germline CDR1 is SGHTA and CDR2 FQGNSA. The CDR3 is made up of 13 amino acids. As DNA, the CDR3 is TGTGCCAGCAGCTTGGACAGGAACAACAGCTACACCTTC. This codes for CASSLDRNNSYTF.

This clonotype was detected a few times. The rearrangement links TRBV7-2 to TRBJ2-5; 7 bases agree with TRBD2. CDR1 is SGHTA and CDR2 is FQGNSA in the germline V gene. The V and J ends lost 4 bases and 10 bases, in that order; junction bases with no gene match: 12. CDR3 length equals 14 residues. The CDR3 protein is CASSSGLPPGGQYF. CDR3 nucleotides: TGTGCCAGCAGCTCAGGACTACCCCCGGGGGGCCAGTACTTC.

The gene calls are TRBV27 and TRBJ2-4; D is ambiguous. TRBJ2-7 matches the DNA end more closely, so the J call is doubtful. Germline V gives CDR1 MNHEY, CDR2 SMNVEV (reference sequence). This CDR3 is built from 13 residues. The CDR3 spells CASSPRTTYEQYF. The CDR3 DNA reads TGTGCCAGCAGCCCCCGGACGACTTACGAGCAGTACTTC.

As to this clonotype: A read error may produce the germline difference seen at one junction end. The chain carries TRBV5-1 and TRBJ2-1; perhaps TRBD2 as D (6 bases). CDR1 SGHRS and CDR2 YFSETQ come from the germline V gene. There are 16 residues in the CDR3. CDR3 sequence (DNA): TGTGCCAGCAGCTTAGTTGCCGGGAGCTCCTACAATGAGCAGTTCTTC. Amino acids: CASSLVAGSSYNEQFF.

The chain has TRBV4-1 and TRBJ2-1; the match to TRBD2 covers 10 bases. Germline V gives CDR1 MGHRA, CDR2 YSYEKL. The junction had 10 bases not matched to a gene; V was cut back by 0 bases and J by 8 bases. CDR3 length: 17 amino acids. The CDR3 DNA reads TGCGCCAGCAGCCAAGATATTGAAGCGGGGGGGGGCGATGAGCAGTTCTTC. Translation: CASSQDIEAGGGDEQFF.

The chain joins TRBV20-1 to TRBJ2-3; TRBD2 is a possible D gene (5 bases). CDR1 DFQATT and CDR2 SNEGSKA come from the germline V gene (reference sequence). The germline V and J ends were trimmed by 1 base and 6 bases, with 11 bases remaining between them. The CDR3 loop spans 13 amino acids. CDR3 in DNA: TGCAGTGCTAGAGTTGCCCGAGGGGATACGCAGTATTTT. Amino acid sequence: CSARVARGDTQYF.

This chain joins TRBV7-2 and TRBJ2-1; TRBD1 matches 12 bases. The germline V gene has CDR1 SGHTA and CDR2 FQGNSA. V gave up 4 bases and J gave up 8 bases; unmatched junction bases: 6. The CDR3 length is 15 residues. The CDR3 sequence: CASSSLGQGADEQFF. CDR3 nucleotide sequence: TGTGCCAGCAGCTCGTTGGGACAGGGGGCAGATGAGCAGTTCTTC.

The chain couples TRBV9 to TRBJ2-1; D ambiguous. Trimming pared 1 base from V and 4 bases from J, leaving 6 bases between. The CDR3 sequence is 13 residues long. CDR1 and CDR2 from the germline V gene are SGDLS and YYNGEE. The CDR3 loop reads CASSVQAYNEQFF. The CDR3 DNA follows: TGTGCCAGCAGCGTACAGGCTTACAATGAGCAGTTCTTC.